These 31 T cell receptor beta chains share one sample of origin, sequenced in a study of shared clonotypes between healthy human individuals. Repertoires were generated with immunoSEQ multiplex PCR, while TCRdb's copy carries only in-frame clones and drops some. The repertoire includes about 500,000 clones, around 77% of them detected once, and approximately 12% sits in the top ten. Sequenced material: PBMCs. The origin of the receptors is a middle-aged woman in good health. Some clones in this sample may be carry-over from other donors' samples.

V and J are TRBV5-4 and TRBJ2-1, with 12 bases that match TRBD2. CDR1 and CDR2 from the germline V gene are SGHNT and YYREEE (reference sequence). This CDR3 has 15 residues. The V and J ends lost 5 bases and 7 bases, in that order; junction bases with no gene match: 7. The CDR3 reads CASRPGLAGGNEQFF. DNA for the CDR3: TGTGCCAGCAGACCGGGACTAGCGGGTGGGAATGAGCAGTTCTTC.

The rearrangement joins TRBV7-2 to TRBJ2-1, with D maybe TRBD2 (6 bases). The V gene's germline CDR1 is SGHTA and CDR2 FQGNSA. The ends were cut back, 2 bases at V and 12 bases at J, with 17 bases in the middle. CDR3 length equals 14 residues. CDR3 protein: CASSLFKVRERQFF. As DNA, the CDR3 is TGTGCCAGCAGCTTATTCAAAGTACGGGAGAGGCAGTTCTTC.

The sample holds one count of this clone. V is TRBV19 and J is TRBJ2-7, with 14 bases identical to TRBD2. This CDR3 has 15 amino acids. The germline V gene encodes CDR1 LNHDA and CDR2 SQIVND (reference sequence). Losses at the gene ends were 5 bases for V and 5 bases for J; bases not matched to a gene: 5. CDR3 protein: CASSAQGLAGDEQYF. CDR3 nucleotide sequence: TGTGCCAGTAGTGCCCAGGGACTAGCGGGAGACGAGCAGTACTTC. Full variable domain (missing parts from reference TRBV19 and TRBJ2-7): DGGITQSPKYLFRKEGQNVTLSCEQNLNHDAMYWYRQDPGQGLRLIYYSQIVNDFQKGDIAEGYSVSREKKESFPLTVTSAQKNPTAFYLCASSAQGLAGDEQYFGPGTRLTVT.

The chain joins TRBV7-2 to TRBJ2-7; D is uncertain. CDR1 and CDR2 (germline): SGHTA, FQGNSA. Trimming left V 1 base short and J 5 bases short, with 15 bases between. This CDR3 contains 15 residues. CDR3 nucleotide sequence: TGTGCCAGCAGCTTAGTAGACCGCCCCCCGGACGAGCAGTACTTC. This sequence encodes CASSLVDRPPDEQYF.

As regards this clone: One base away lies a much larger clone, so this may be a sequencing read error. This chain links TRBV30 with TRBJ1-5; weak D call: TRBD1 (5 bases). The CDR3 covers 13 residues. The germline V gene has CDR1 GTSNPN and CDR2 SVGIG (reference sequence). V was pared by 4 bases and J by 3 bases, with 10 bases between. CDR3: CAWTRDPNQPQHF. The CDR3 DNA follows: TGTGCCTGGACCCGGGACCCCAATCAGCCCCAGCATTTT.

The CDR3 reads CASSLRGLATDTQYF. Here the CDR3 DNA reads TGTGCCAGCAGTTTAAGGGGACTAGCGACAGATACGCAGTATTTT. The V gene is TRBV28, the J gene TRBJ2-3; TRBD2 agrees at 10 bases. Germline V gene data show CDR1 as MDHEN and CDR2 as SYDVKM. With 2 bases clipped from V and 3 bases from J, the junction kept 2 bases outside the gene matches. The CDR3 is made up of 15 amino acids.

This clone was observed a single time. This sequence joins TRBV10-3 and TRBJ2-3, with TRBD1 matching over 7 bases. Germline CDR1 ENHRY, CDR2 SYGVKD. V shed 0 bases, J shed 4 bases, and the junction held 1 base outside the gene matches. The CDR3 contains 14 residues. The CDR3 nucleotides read TGTGCCATCAGTGAGTCGACAGGGTCAGATACGCAGTATTTT. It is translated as CAISESTGSDTQYF.

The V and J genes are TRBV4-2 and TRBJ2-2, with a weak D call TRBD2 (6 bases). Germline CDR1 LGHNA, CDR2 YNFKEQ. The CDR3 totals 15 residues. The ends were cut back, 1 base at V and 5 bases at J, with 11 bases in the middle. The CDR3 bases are TGTGCCAGCAGCCAAGCGGGAGTAGAGACCGGGGAGCTGTTTTTT. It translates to CASSQAGVETGELFF.

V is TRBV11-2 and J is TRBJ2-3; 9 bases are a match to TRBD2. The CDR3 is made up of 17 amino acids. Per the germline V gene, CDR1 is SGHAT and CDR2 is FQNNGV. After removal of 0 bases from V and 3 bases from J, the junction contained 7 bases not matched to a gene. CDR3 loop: CASSLDLGGRVTDTQYF. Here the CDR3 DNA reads TGTGCCAGCAGCTTAGATCTCGGCGGGAGGGTTACAGATACGCAGTATTTT.

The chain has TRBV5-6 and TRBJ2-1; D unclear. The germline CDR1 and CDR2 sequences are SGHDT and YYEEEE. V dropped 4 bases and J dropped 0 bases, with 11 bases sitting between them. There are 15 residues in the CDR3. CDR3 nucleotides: TGTGCCAGCAGCCGCGGTTTTTACTCCTACAATGAGCAGTTCTTC. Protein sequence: CASSRGFYSYNEQFF.

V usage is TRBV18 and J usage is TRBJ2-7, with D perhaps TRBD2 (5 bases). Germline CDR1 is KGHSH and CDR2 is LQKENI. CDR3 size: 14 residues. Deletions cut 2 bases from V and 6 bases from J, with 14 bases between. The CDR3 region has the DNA TGTGCCAGCTCACCATCGCTCGGGGTTGCCGAGCAGTACTTC. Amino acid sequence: CASSPSLGVAEQYF.

In DNA, the CDR3 is TGCGCCAGCAGCCAAGATGGAGGAATTGGCAATCAGCCCCAGCATTTT. Translation gives CASSQDGGIGNQPQHF. This sequence joins TRBV4-1 and TRBJ1-5; the D is unclear. Trimming pared 0 bases from V and 2 bases from J, leaving 11 bases between. Germline V lookup: CDR1 MGHRA, CDR2 YSYEKL. The CDR3 totals 16 residues.

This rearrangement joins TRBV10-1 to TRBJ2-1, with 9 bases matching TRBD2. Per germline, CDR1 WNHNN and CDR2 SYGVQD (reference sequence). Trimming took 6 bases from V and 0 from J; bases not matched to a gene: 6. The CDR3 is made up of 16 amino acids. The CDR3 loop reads CASSTTSGFSYNEQFF. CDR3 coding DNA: TGCGCCAGCAGCACCACTAGCGGGTTCTCCTACAATGAGCAGTTCTTC.

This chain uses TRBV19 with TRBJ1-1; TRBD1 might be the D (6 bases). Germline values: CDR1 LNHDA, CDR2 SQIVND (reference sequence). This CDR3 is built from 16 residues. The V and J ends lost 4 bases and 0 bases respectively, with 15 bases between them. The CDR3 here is CASSTIPGQLNTEAFF. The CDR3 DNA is TGTGCCAGTAGTACAATCCCGGGACAACTGAACACTGAAGCTTTCTTT. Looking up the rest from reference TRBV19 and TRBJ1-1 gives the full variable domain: DGGITQSPKYLFRKEGQNVTLSCEQNLNHDAMYWYRQDPGQGLRLIYYSQIVNDFQKGDIAEGYSVSREKKESFPLTVTSAQKNPTAFYLCASSTIPGQLNTEAFFGQGTRLTVV.

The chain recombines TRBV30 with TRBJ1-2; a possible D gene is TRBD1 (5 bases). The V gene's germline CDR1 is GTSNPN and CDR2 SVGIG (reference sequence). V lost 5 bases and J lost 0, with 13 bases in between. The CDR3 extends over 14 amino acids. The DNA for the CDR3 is TGTGCCTGGGCCGGGACGGGAACTAACTATGGCTACACCTTC. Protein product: CAWAGTGTNYGYTF.

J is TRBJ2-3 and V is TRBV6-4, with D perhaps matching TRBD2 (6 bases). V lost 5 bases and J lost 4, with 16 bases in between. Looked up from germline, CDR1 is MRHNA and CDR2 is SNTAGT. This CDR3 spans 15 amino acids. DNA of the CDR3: TGTGCCAGCAGTCCTCTCTTCGGGAGTCCAGATACGCAGTATTTT. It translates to CASSPLFGSPDTQYF.

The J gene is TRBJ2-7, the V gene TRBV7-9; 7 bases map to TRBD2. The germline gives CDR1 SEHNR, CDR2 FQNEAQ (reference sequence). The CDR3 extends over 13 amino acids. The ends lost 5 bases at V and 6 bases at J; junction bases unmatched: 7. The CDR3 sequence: CASSLTERGEQYF. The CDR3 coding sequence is TGTGCCAGCAGCCTGACCGAGCGGGGCGAGCAGTACTTC.

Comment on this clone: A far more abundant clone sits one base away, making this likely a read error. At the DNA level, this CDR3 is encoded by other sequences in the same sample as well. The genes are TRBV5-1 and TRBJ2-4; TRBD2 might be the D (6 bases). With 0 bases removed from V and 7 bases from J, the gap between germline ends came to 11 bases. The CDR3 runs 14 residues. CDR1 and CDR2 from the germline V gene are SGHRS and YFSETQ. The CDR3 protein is CASSLAGEENIQYF. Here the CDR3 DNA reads TGCGCCAGCAGCTTGGCGGGGGAGGAGAACATTCAGTACTTC.

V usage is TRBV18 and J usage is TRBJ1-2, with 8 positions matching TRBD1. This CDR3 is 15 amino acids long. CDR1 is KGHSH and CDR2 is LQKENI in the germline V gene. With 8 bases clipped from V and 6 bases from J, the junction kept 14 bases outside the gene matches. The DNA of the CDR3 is TGTGCCAGCGGGGCCAGGGACAGGACGGCGGATGGCTACACCTTC. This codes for CASGARDRTADGYTF.

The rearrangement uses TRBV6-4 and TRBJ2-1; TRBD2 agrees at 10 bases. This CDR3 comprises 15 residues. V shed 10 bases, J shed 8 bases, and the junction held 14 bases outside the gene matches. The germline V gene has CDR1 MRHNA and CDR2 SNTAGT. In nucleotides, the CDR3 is TGTGCCACTTCCGTCCTGGCTAGCGGGAGTCATGAGCAGTTCTTC. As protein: CATSVLASGSHEQFF.

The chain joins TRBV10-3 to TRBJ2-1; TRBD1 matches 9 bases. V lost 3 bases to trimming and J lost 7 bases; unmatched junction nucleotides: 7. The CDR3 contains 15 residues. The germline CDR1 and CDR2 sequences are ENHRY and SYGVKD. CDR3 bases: TGTGCCATCAGTGATCAAGACAGGGGGAGGAATGAGCAGTTCTTC. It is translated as CAISDQDRGRNEQFF.

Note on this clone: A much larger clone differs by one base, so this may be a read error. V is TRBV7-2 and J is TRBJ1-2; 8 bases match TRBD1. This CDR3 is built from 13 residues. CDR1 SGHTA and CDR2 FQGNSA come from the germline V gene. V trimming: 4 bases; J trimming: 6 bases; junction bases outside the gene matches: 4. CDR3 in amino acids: CASSYDRGHGYTF. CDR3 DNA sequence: TGTGCCAGCAGCTACGACAGGGGCCATGGCTACACCTTC.

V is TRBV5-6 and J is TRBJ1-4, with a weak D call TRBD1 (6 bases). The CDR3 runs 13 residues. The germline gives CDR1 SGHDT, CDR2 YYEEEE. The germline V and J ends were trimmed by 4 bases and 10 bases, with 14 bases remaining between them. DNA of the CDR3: TGTGCCAGCAGCAGGCAGGGGAGGGGAAAACTGTTTTTT. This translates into CASSRQGRGKLFF.

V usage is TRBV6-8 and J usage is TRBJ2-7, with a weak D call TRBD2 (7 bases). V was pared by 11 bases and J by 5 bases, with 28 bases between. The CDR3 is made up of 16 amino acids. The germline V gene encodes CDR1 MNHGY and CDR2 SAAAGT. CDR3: CAGGGRCVPNVDEQYF. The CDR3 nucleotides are TGTGCCGGGGGGGGCCGGTGTGTGCCAAACGTGGACGAGCAGTACTTC.

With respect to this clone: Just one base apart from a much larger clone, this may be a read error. CDR3 in amino acids: CASSLGAAGNTIYF. CDR3 sequence (DNA): TGTGCCAGCAGCTTAGGGGCGGCTGGAAACACCATATATTTT. The chain links TRBV7-9 to TRBJ1-3, with no clear D. In germline, CDR1 is SEHNR, CDR2 FQNEAQ (reference sequence). This CDR3 has 14 residues. The V gene lost 1 base and the J gene lost 2 bases, with 6 bases spanning the gap.

The DNA of the CDR3 is TGTGCCAGCAGCCGGACAGGGCAAGAGACCCAGTACTTC. Its translation is CASSRTGQETQYF. The chain uses TRBV28 and TRBJ2-5; 8 nucleotides line up with TRBD1. The length of the CDR3 is 13 residues. The germline V gene encodes CDR1 MDHEN and CDR2 SYDVKM. After removal of 6 bases from V and 2 bases from J, the junction contained 2 bases not matched to a gene.

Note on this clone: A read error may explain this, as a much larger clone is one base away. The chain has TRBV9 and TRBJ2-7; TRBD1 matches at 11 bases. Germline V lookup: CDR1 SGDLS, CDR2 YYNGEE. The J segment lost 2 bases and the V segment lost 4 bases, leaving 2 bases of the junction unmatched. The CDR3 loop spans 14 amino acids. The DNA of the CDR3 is TGTGCCAGCAGCTCGGGACAGGGGGCCTACGAGCAGTACTTC. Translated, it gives CASSSGQGAYEQYF. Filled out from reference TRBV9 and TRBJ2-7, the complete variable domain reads DSGVTQTPKHLITATGQRVTLRCSPRSGDLSVYWYQQSLDQGLQFLIQYYNGEERAKGNILERFSAQQFPDLHSELNLSSLELGDSALYFCASSSGQGAYEQYFGPGTRLTVT.

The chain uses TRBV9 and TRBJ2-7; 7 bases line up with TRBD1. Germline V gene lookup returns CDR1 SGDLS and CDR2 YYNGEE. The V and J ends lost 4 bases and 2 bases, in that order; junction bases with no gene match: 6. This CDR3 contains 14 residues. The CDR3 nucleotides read TGTGCCAGCAGCTTCGGGACAGAGGCCTACGAGCAGTACTTC. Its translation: CASSFGTEAYEQYF.

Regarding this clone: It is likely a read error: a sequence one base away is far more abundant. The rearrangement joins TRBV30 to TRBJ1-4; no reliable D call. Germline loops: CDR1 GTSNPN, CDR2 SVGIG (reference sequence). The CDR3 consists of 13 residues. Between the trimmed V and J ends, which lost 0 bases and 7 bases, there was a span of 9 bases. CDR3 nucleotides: TGTGCCTGGAGTGTACCGCGGAGTGAAAAACTGTTTTTT. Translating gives CAWSVPRSEKLFF. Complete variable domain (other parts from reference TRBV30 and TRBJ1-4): SQTIHQWPATLVQPVGSPLSLECTVEGTSNPNLYWYRQAAGRGLQLLFYSVGIGQISSEVPQNLSASRPQDRQFILSSKKLLLSDSGFYLCAWSVPRSEKLFFGSGTQLSVL.

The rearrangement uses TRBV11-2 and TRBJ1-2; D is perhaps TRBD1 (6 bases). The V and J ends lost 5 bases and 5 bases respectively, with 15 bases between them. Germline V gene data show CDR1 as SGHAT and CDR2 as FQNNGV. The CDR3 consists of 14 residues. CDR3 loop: CASSPGGQGYGYTF. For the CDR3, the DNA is TGTGCCAGCAGCCCAGGAGGTCAGGGGTATGGCTACACCTTC. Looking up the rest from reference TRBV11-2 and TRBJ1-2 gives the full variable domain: EAGVAQSPRYKIIEKRQSVAFWCNPISGHATLYWYQQILGQGPKLLIQFQNNGVVDDSQLPKDRFSAERLKGVDSTLKIQPAKLEDSAVYLCASSPGGQGYGYTFGSGTRLTVV.

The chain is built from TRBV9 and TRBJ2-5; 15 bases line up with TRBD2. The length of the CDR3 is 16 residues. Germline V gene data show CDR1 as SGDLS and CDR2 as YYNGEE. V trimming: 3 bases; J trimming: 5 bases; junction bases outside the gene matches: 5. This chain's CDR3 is CASSAGTSGRMETQYF. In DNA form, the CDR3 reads TGTGCCAGCAGCGCCGGGACTAGCGGGAGGATGGAGACCCAGTACTTC.